The 3 T cell receptor beta chains presented below share a single source sample, sequenced in a study of regulatory T cells in long-lasting Graves disease. Documented time point: persistent/refractory GD, antithyroid drugs over 5 years with positive TRAb. Construction of the TCR library relied on RNA isolated from PBMCs. With iRepertoire HTBI primers and Arm-PCR of CDR3 regions, TCR beta libraries were built. MiXCR was run by TCRdb on the multiplex PCR reads, yielding one entry per CDR3 protein. Here the sample spans 300,000 to 500,000 distinct CDR3 sequences, less than 25% being singletons. This material consisted of peripheral blood mononuclear cells (PBMCs), taken when the disease was refractory, from a patient treated with antithyroid drugs. Receptor source: a female donor with Graves disease.

This clonotype was counted only a few times. V usage is TRBV5-6 and J usage is TRBJ1-2; tentatively, D is TRBD1 (6 bases). CDR1 and CDR2 from the germline V gene are SGHDT and YYEEEE. This CDR3 comprises 13 residues. V lost 0 bases and J lost 7, with 10 bases in between. The CDR3 loop reads CASSLDRAGGYTF. CDR3 nucleotides: TGTGCCAGCAGCTTGGACAGGGCCGGTGGCTACACCTTC. Looking up the rest from reference TRBV5-6 and TRBJ1-2 gives the full variable domain: DAGVTQSPTHLIKTRGQQVTLRCSPKSGHDTVSWYQQALGQGPQFIFQYYEEEERQRGNFPDRFSGHQFPNYSSELNVNALLLGDSALYLCASSLDRAGGYTFGSGTRLTVV.

Comment on this clonotype: Compared with germline, one end of the junction differs, possibly owing to a read error. This chain connects TRBV10-3 to TRBJ2-3, with no clear D. The length of the CDR3 is 11 residues. Germline V gives CDR1 ENHRY, CDR2 SYGVKD. The CDR3 loop reads CATSGTDTQYF. The CDR3 nucleotides are TGTGCCACTTCTGGCACAGATACGCAGTACTTT.

Concerning this clonotype itself: Given a much more abundant clone one base away, this may be a read error. V and J are TRBV12-3 or TRBV12-4 and TRBJ2-5, with D possibly being TRBD1 or TRBD2 (5 bases each). The CDR3 has 11 residues. Trimming cost V 6 bases and J 9 bases, with 11 bases left between them. In nucleotides, the CDR3 is TGTGCCAGCAGAGGACGAGGGGCCCAGTACTTC. Encoded protein: CASRGRGAQYF.